The 5 T cell receptor beta chains listed next were all sequenced from one sample in a study of T cells after posttransplantation cyclophosphamide. Generated by immunoSEQ multiplex PCR, the TCRdb table keeps only in-frame clones and is missing some. The sample has tens of thousands of clones, around 93% seen once. Sequenced material: PBMCs. These receptors came from a woman in her twenties or thirties in good health and a related stem cell transplant donor.

The chain recombines TRBV7-2 with TRBJ2-1; 9 positions match TRBD2. CDR3 length: 15 amino acids. The V gene's germline CDR1 is SGHTA and CDR2 FQGNSA. The V gene end was trimmed by 5 bases and the J gene end by 3 bases; junction bases not matched to a gene: 5. CDR3 region: CASSQRGDRYNEQFF. CDR3 coding DNA: TGTGCCAGCAGCCAGCGGGGGGATCGCTACAATGAGCAGTTCTTC.

V and J are TRBV2 and TRBJ1-1; no firm D call. Germline CDR1 SNHLY, CDR2 FYNNEI. The V end was cut by 8 bases, the J end by 1 base, with 14 bases between. The length of the CDR3 is 14 residues. CDR3 protein: CASGRAPANTEAFF. CDR3 in DNA: TGTGCCAGCGGGCGGGCGCCAGCGAACACTGAAGCTTTCTTT.

The J gene is TRBJ2-3, the V gene TRBV20-1, with D uncertain. V lost 7 bases to trimming and J lost 4 bases, with 9 bases between them. The CDR3 spans 11 residues. CDR1 DFQATT and CDR2 SNEGSKA come from the germline V gene (reference sequence). The CDR3 DNA reads as TGCAGTGGGGCTGGTCCAGATACGCAGTATTTT. This encodes CSGAGPDTQYF.

This chain joins TRBV6-1 and TRBJ1-1; D remains ambiguous. This CDR3 is built from 13 residues. Trimming stripped 2 bases from V and 1 base from J, with 5 bases between. Germline CDR1 is MNHNS and CDR2 is SASEGT. The CDR3 DNA reads TGTGCCAGCAGTGAATCCAGGAACACTGAAGCTTTCTTT. The encoded protein is CASSESRNTEAFF.

This chain connects TRBV9 to TRBJ2-2; perhaps TRBD2 as D (6 bases). V was trimmed by 7 bases and J by 7 bases, leaving 11 bases between them. CDR3 size: 12 residues. Germline CDR1 reads SGDLS; CDR2 reads YYNGEE. The DNA for the CDR3 is TGTGCCAGCGCCCGAGCGGGCGGGGAGCTGTTTTTT. Translated, it gives CASARAGGELFF.